Presented here are 21 T cell receptor beta chains from one specimen sequenced in a study of neurological immune-mediated disorders. Described time point: longitudinal time-point 2. Each CDR3 protein is one row after TCRdb ran MiXCR on the 5' RACE reads. The sample has some 45,000 distinct CDR3 sequences; about 12% are singletons. Input material: PBMCs. The receptor source for this set is a male donor with HTLV-1-associated myelopathy (HAM/TSP).

This clonotype was detected a few times. The gene calls are TRBV19 and TRBJ1-5; 7 nucleotides align to TRBD1. Losses at the gene ends were 6 bases for V and 6 bases for J; bases not matched to a gene: 11. Looked up from germline, CDR1 is LNHDA and CDR2 is SQIVND (reference sequence). The CDR3 covers 15 residues. The CDR3: CASRPKQGMGQPQHF. DNA for the CDR3: TGTGCCAGTAGGCCGAAACAGGGGATGGGTCAGCCCCAGCATTTT.

This clonotype was seen a few times. The chain carries TRBV18 and TRBJ2-1, with 7 bases aligning to TRBD1. Germline assignment: CDR1 KGHSH and CDR2 LQKENI. V dropped 6 bases and J dropped 10; count of bases not matched to a gene: 15. The CDR3 is 15 residues long. CDR3 in DNA: TGTGCCAGCTCCCCCCCCCGGGACAGCCGTGGCGAGCAGTTCTTC. Translating gives CASSPPRDSRGEQFF. Full variable domain (missing parts from reference TRBV18 and TRBJ2-1): NAGVMQNPRHLVRRRGQEARLRCSPMKGHSHVYWYRQLPEEGLKFMVYLQKENIIDESGMPKERFSAEFPKEGPSILRIQQVVRGDSAAYFCASSPPRDSRGEQFFGPGTRLTVL.

This clonotype was detected many times. V and J are TRBV4-3 and TRBJ1-4, with D unresolved. CDR1 is LGHNA and CDR2 is YSLEER in the germline V gene. The CDR3 is made up of 19 amino acids. Trimming cost V 1 base and J 2 bases, with 20 bases left between them. This CDR3 reads CASSQVVGAGGSTNEKLFF. For the CDR3, the DNA is TGCGCCAGCAGCCAAGTGGTTGGTGCGGGAGGCTCGACTAATGAAAAACTGTTTTTT.

This clonotype was observed a few times. This sequence joins TRBV18 and TRBJ2-7; TRBD2 aligns across 8 bases. The germline gives CDR1 KGHSH, CDR2 LQKENI. The CDR3 covers 16 residues. With 1 base clipped from V and 0 bases from J, the junction kept 5 bases outside the gene matches. CDR3 sequence: CASSPLSGVSSYEQYF. The CDR3 nucleotides are TGTGCCAGCTCACCACTTAGCGGGGTGAGCTCCTACGAGCAGTACTTC.

This clonotype appeared many times. The rearrangement uses TRBV12-3 or TRBV12-4 and TRBJ1-1; possible D gene TRBD1, 6 bases. The CDR3 runs 13 residues. V lost 2 bases and J 3 bases, leaving 7 bases between the germline ends. The CDR3 is CASSLKGDTEAFF. The CDR3 region has the DNA TGTGCCAGCAGTTTAAAGGGGGACACTGAAGCTTTCTTT.

This clonotype was seen repeatedly, ten times or more. The rearrangement links TRBV14 to TRBJ1-1, with TRBD1 identical over 7 bases. J lost 5 bases, V lost 1 base, and 10 bases had no gene match. The CDR3 is 16 residues long. Germline CDR1 and CDR2: SGHDN and FVKESK. The CDR3 DNA is TGTGCCAGCAGCCAAGGGCTAAGGACAGGTTGGACTGAAGCTTTCTTT. This codes for CASSQGLRTGWTEAFF.

This clonotype was counted only a few times. The CDR3 DNA reads TGTGCCAGCAGCCCGATGGGAGGGGGGAATCAGCCCCAGCATTTT. As protein: CASSPMGGGNQPQHF. J is TRBJ1-5 and V is TRBV3-1, with D perhaps TRBD1 (6 bases). V gave up 4 bases and J gave up 4 bases, with 14 bases separating them. The CDR3 length is 15 residues. Germline-derived CDR1 and CDR2 are LGHDT and YNNKEL (reference sequence).

The table lists this clonotype with many counts. The chain is built from TRBV6-5 and TRBJ2-7; 8 bases map to TRBD1. CDR3 length: 15 amino acids. Trimming at V came to 0 bases and at J to 4 bases, leaving 5 bases not matched to a gene. Germline V gene lookup returns CDR1 MNHEY and CDR2 SVGAGI. The CDR3 loop is CASSYSGTGRYEQYF. The CDR3 coding sequence is TGTGCCAGCAGTTACTCCGGGACAGGAAGATACGAGCAGTACTTC.

This clonotype has a count of ten or more. V gene TRBV29-1 combines with J gene TRBJ2-5, with 8 bases matching TRBD2. The V gene end was trimmed by 3 bases and the J gene end by 3 bases; junction bases not matched to a gene: 0. CDR1 is SQVTM and CDR2 is ANQGSEA in the germline V gene. This CDR3 spans 12 amino acids. For the CDR3, the DNA is TGCAGCGTTGAGGGACTAGAAGAGACCCAGTACTTC. Protein: CSVEGLEETQYF.

This clonotype has ten or more counts. The chain links TRBV4-3 to TRBJ2-5, with 7 bases that match TRBD2. The CDR3 runs to 14 residues. Germline V lookup: CDR1 LGHNA, CDR2 YSLEER. V dropped 0 bases and J dropped 5; count of bases not matched to a gene: 3. This CDR3 is CASSQDHGGETQYF. CDR3 sequence (DNA): TGCGCCAGCAGCCAAGATCACGGGGGGGAGACCCAGTACTTC.

This clonotype was counted many times. V gene TRBV20-1 combines with J gene TRBJ1-5; the match to TRBD1 covers 9 bases. CDR3 length: 16 residues. J lost 5 bases, V lost 2 bases, and 10 bases had no gene match. CDR1 is DFQATT and CDR2 is SNEGSKA in the germline V gene (reference sequence). CDR3 sequence (DNA): TGCAGTGCTAGAAGCCGGGACAGGGTTATCGATCAGCCCCAGCATTTT. Protein: CSARSRDRVIDQPQHF.

The J gene is TRBJ2-3, the V gene TRBV20-1, with 11 bases aligning to TRBD2. V lost 4 bases and J lost 2; bases outside the gene matches: 5. The V gene's germline CDR1 is DFQATT and CDR2 SNEGSKA (reference sequence). This CDR3 is built from 15 residues. CDR3 amino acids: CSATRLAGNTDTQYF. CDR3 sequence (DNA): TGCAGTGCTACGAGACTAGCGGGGAACACAGATACGCAGTATTTT.

Ten or more counts support this clonotype. The chain couples TRBV10-3 to TRBJ2-5; no reliable D call. Germline assignment: CDR1 ENHRY and CDR2 SYGVKD. Deletions cut 3 bases from V and 1 base from J, with 6 bases between. This CDR3 is 13 amino acids long. The CDR3 is CAISEGSQETQYF. Here the CDR3 DNA reads TGTGCCATCAGTGAAGGCAGCCAAGAGACCCAGTACTTC.

This clonotype was observed at least ten times. The chain carries TRBV7-6 and TRBJ2-7; D not certain. Trimming removed 1 base at V and 8 bases at J, with 9 bases between. This CDR3 is 12 amino acids long. Germline V CDR1 and CDR2: SGHVS, FNYEAQ. For the CDR3, the DNA is TGTGCCAGCAGCTTAGAGTGGCAGAAGCAGTACTTC. Translated, it gives CASSLEWQKQYF. Looking up the rest from reference TRBV7-6 and TRBJ2-7 gives the full variable domain: GAGVSQSPRYKVTKRGQDVALRCDPISGHVSLYWYRQALGQGPEFLTYFNYEAQQDKSGLPNDRFSAERPEGSISTLTIQRTEQRDSAMYRCASSLEWQKQYFGPGTRLTVT.

This clonotype came up many times. The chain has TRBV6-5 and TRBJ1-1; no clear D gene. V dropped 6 bases and J dropped 3 bases, with 8 bases sitting between them. The CDR3 loop spans 12 amino acids. The germline V gene has CDR1 MNHEY and CDR2 SVGAGI. Here the CDR3 reads CASRGGDTEAFF. The CDR3 nucleotides are TGTGCCAGCAGGGGTGGGGACACTGAAGCTTTCTTT.

This clonotype showed up many times. The V and J genes are TRBV5-5 and TRBJ1-2; a possible D gene is TRBD1 (6 bases). There are 17 residues in the CDR3. Per the germline V gene, CDR1 is SGHKS and CDR2 is YYEKEE (reference sequence). With 0 bases removed from V and 0 bases from J, the gap between germline ends came to 15 bases. Written as DNA, the CDR3 is TGTGCCAGCAGCTTGGAGGCCGGAAGGGGGTCTAACTATGGCTACACCTTC. Translating gives CASSLEAGRGSNYGYTF.

This clonotype was recorded at least ten times. The V call is TRBV6-2 or TRBV6-3, the J call TRBJ2-1; TRBD2 might be the D (6 bases). Trimming left V 6 bases short and J 10 bases short, with 10 bases between. Germline V gives CDR1 MNHEY, CDR2 SVGEGT. The CDR3 is 11 residues long. DNA of the CDR3: TGTGCCAGCAGCCAGGGAGGCGAGCAGTTCTTC. It yields the protein CASSQGGEQFF.

Ten or more counts support this clonotype. This chain joins TRBV9 and TRBJ1-6; weak D call: TRBD1 (6 bases). Trimming took off 4 bases at V and 6 bases at J, with 17 bases between the two ends. The CDR3 totals 16 residues. From germline, CDR1 is SGDLS and CDR2 YYNGEE. The CDR3: CASSPRTDPINSPLHF. DNA of the CDR3: TGTGCCAGCAGCCCCCGGACAGACCCGATTAATTCACCCCTCCACTTT.

This clonotype was recorded many times. V usage is TRBV5-5 and J usage is TRBJ2-7; D tentatively reads TRBD1 or TRBD2 (5 bases each). The CDR3 is 15 amino acids. V was pared by 5 bases and J by 0 bases, with 15 bases between. Germline V gene sequence: CDR1 SGHKS, CDR2 YYEKEE (reference sequence). The CDR3 loop is CASRLSGRSSYEQYF. The CDR3 bases are TGTGCCAGCAGGCTGTCGGGACGGAGCTCCTACGAGCAGTACTTC. The entire variable domain, with the rest obtained from reference TRBV5-5 and TRBJ2-7, is as follows: DAGVTQSPTHLIKTRGQQVTLRCSPISGHKSVSWYQQVLGQGPQFIFQYYEKEERGRGNFPDRFSARQFPNYSSELNVNALLLGDSALYLCASRLSGRSSYEQYFGPGTRLTVT.

This clonotype was counted ten times or more. The chain has TRBV20-1 and TRBJ2-5; a possible D gene is TRBD2 (6 bases). The CDR3 length is 14 residues. Looked up from germline, CDR1 is DFQATT and CDR2 is SNEGSKA (reference sequence). V lost 7 bases and J 4 bases, leaving 19 bases between the germline ends. CDR3 region: CSGRRDSGGETQYF. CDR3 coding DNA: TGCAGTGGTAGGAGGGACTCTGGAGGAGAGACCCAGTACTTC.

The V gene is TRBV5-1, the J gene TRBJ1-1; D unclear. V lost 4 bases, J lost 5 bases, and 12 bases lay in between. Germline-derived CDR1 and CDR2 are SGHRS and YFSETQ. The CDR3 is made up of 13 amino acids. The CDR3 DNA follows: TGCGCCAGCAGCCGGGCGGGGAGTACTGAAGCTTTCTTT. It translates to CASSRAGSTEAFF.